The 10 T cell receptor beta chains presented below share a single source sample, sequenced in a study of persistence of HIV-infected CD4 T cells. The immunoSEQ assay was version 4, run in survey mode. Some clones are missing from TCRdb's copy, which holds only in-frame ones; the method was immunoSEQ multiplex PCR. The sample lists about 32,000 clones; approximately 70% were seen once. Overlapping HIV-1 Gag 15-mer peptides at roughly 1 ug per peptide per mL were used. Sorting selected CD4+ T cells upregulating both CD40 ligand and CD69. These receptors have no identified antigens. The sequences come from CD4+ T cells sorted from PBMCs after roughly 18-hour stimulation, collected from a patient who received antiretroviral therapy. The origin of the receptors is an adult man with HIV who was CMV-seropositive.

The V call is TRBV19, the J call TRBJ1-2; 7 nucleotides align to TRBD1. Germline values: CDR1 LNHDA, CDR2 SQIVND (reference sequence). CDR3 length: 17 amino acids. Trimming removed 5 bases from V and 0 bases from J; junction bases left unmatched: 12. The CDR3 region is CASSPLLTGSPNYGYTF. The CDR3 DNA sequence: TGTGCCAGTAGTCCCCTACTGACAGGGAGCCCTAACTATGGCTACACCTTC.

The chain carries TRBV19 and TRBJ1-5; TRBD1 is a possible D gene (6 bases). CDR3 length: 17 residues. The V gene lost 5 bases and the J gene lost 2 bases, with 19 bases spanning the gap. Per germline, CDR1 LNHDA and CDR2 SQIVND (reference sequence). The CDR3: CASSFSSGQGRNQPQHF. The CDR3 DNA is TGTGCCAGTAGTTTCTCCTCAGGGCAGGGGCGCAATCAGCCCCAGCATTTT.

The rearrangement uses TRBV28 and TRBJ2-3, with D possibly matching TRBD2 (6 bases). The germline V gene encodes CDR1 MDHEN and CDR2 SYDVKM. Trimming left V 1 base short and J 0 bases short, with 14 bases between. The CDR3 runs to 17 residues. The CDR3 reads CASSLFQGAGSTDTQYF. CDR3 in DNA: TGTGCCAGCAGTTTATTTCAGGGAGCGGGTAGCACAGATACGCAGTATTTT.

The genes are TRBV6-1 and TRBJ2-7; D assignment may be TRBD1 or TRBD2 (5 bases each). Germline CDR1 reads MNHNS; CDR2 reads SASEGT. The CDR3 contains 17 residues. V was cut by 0 bases and J by 2 bases, with 17 bases left in between. CDR3 sequence reads: CASSEALGGAGAYEQYF. In nucleotides, the CDR3 is TGTGCCAGCAGTGAAGCGCTTGGGGGAGCCGGCGCCTACGAGCAGTACTTC.

This clone turned up a few times. V is TRBV18 and J is TRBJ1-1; D is uncertain. The V end lost 2 bases, the J end lost 3 bases, and 10 bases lay between the germline ends. The CDR3 has 14 amino acids. CDR1 and CDR2 (germline): KGHSH, LQKENI. The CDR3 DNA sequence: TGTGCCAGCTCACCAAATCTAGCGGACACTGAAGCTTTCTTT. As protein: CASSPNLADTEAFF.

As regards this clone: The sample holds other DNA sequences that translate to the same CDR3. V is TRBV3-1 (or the pseudogene TRBV3-2) and J is TRBJ2-6; no clear D. The CDR3 consists of 15 residues. Trimming cost V 1 base and J 3 bases, with 7 bases left between them. CDR1 LGHDT and CDR2 YNNKEL come from the germline V gene (reference sequence). CDR3 coding DNA: TGTGCCAGCAGCCAAGGAGGCAGTGGGGCCAACGTCCTGACTTTC. The encoded protein is CASSQGGSGANVLTF.

V and J are TRBV28 and TRBJ1-1; D not certain. The V gene's germline CDR1 is MDHEN and CDR2 SYDVKM. The CDR3 loop spans 14 amino acids. The V and J ends lost 5 bases and 2 bases respectively, with 12 bases between them. DNA for the CDR3: TGTGCCAGCAGTACCACAAGGAGAAACACTGAAGCTTTCTTT. Translating it yields CASSTTRRNTEAFF.

V gene TRBV19 combines with J gene TRBJ2-3; 8 bases match TRBD2. Trimming at V came to 2 bases and at J to 6 bases, leaving 16 bases not matched to a gene. The CDR3 contains 18 residues. Germline V gene sequence: CDR1 LNHDA, CDR2 SQIVND (reference sequence). The CDR3 reads CASSINPPGLGVMDTQYF. The CDR3 region has the DNA TGTGCCAGTAGTATAAACCCACCGGGACTAGGGGTTATGGATACGCAGTATTTT. Variable domain in full (rest from reference TRBV19 and TRBJ2-3): DGGITQSPKYLFRKEGQNVTLSCEQNLNHDAMYWYRQDPGQGLRLIYYSQIVNDFQKGDIAEGYSVSREKKESFPLTVTSAQKNPTAFYLCASSINPPGLGVMDTQYFGPGTRLTVL.

The table lists this clone with a few counts. V usage is TRBV2 and J usage is TRBJ1-4, with 8 bases aligning to TRBD1. Germline V gene data show CDR1 as SNHLY and CDR2 as FYNNEI. The CDR3 loop spans 15 amino acids. The V and J ends lost 6 bases and 5 bases, in that order; junction bases with no gene match: 8. The CDR3 region has the DNA TGTGCCAGCAGGGCCTGGACAGGGCCGAATGAAAAACTGTTTTTT. The encoded protein is CASRAWTGPNEKLFF.

The chain joins TRBV2 to TRBJ2-7, with D tentatively TRBD1 or TRBD2 (5 bases each). Germline-derived CDR1 and CDR2 are SNHLY and FYNNEI. V was clipped by 5 bases and J by 2 bases, with 13 bases between them. The CDR3 consists of 14 residues. The CDR3 coding sequence is TGTGCCAGCAGTTCCGGGACCCTCCCCTACGAGCAGTACTTC. It yields the protein CASSSGTLPYEQYF.